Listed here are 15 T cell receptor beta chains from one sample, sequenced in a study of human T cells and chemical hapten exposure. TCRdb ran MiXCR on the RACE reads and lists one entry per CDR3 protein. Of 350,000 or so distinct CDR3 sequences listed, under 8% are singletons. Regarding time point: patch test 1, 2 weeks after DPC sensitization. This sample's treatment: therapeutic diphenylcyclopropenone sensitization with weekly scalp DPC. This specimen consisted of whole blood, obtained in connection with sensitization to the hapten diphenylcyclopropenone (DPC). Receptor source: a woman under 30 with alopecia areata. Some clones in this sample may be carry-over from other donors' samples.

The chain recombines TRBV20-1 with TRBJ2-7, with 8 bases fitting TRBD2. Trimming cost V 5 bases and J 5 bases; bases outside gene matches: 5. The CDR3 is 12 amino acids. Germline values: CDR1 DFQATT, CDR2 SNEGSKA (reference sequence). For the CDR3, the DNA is TGCAGTGCTGGAAGCGGGGGCCACGAGCAGTACTTC. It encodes CSAGSGGHEQYF.

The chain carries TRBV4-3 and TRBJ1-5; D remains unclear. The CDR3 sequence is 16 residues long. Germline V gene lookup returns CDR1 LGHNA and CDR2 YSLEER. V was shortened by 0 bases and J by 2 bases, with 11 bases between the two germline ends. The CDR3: CASSQDRVLGNQPQHF. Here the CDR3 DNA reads TGCGCCAGCAGCCAAGATAGGGTATTAGGCAATCAGCCCCAGCATTTT.

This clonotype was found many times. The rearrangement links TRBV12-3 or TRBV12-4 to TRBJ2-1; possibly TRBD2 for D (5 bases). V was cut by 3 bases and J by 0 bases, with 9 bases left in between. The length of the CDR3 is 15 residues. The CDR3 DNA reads TGTGCCAGCAGTTTCGGGATGAGCTCCTACAATGAGCAGTTCTTC. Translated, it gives CASSFGMSSYNEQFF.

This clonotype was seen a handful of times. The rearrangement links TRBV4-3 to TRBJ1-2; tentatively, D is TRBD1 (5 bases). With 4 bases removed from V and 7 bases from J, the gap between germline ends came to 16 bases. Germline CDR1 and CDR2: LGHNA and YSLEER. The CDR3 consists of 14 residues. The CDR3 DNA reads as TGCGCCAGCAGCCCCGTAGACAGATCTCCTGGCTACACCTTC. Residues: CASSPVDRSPGYTF.

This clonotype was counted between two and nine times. CDR3 bases: TGTGCCAGCAGTCCCTGGACAGGGAGGCCCCCGTTCTTC. This codes for CASSPWTGRPPFF. V and J are TRBV3-1 and TRBJ2-1; 8 bases are shared with TRBD1. V was pared by 6 bases and J by 15 bases, with 13 bases of the junction left unmatched. Germline V gene lookup returns CDR1 LGHDT and CDR2 YNNKEL (reference sequence). This CDR3 comprises 13 residues.

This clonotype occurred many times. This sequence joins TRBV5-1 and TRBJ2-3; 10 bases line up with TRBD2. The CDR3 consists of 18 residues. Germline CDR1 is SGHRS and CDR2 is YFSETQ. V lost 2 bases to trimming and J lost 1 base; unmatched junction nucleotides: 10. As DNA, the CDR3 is TGCGCCAGCAGCTTTTCTAGCGGGGGAGATTTTGGCACAGATACGCAGTATTTT. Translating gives CASSFSSGGDFGTDTQYF.

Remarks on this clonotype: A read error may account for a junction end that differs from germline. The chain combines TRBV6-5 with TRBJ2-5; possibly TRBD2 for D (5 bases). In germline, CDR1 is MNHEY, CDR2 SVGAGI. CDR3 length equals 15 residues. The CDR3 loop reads CASSYSRLAQEIQYF. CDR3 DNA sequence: TGTGCCAGCAGTTACTCAAGGCTAGCCCAAGAGATCCAGTACTTC.

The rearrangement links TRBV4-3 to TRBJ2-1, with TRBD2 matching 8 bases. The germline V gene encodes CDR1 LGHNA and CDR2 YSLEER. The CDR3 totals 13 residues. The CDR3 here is CAGSGTRFSEQFF. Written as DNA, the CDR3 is TGCGCAGGTTCCGGGACTAGATTCAGTGAGCAGTTCTTC.

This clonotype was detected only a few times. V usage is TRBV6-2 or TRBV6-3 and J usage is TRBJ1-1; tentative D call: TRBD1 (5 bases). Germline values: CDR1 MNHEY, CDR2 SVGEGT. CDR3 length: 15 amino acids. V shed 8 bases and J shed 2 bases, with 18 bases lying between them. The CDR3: CASLTRPQGNTEAFF. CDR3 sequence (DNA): TGTGCCAGCCTAACCCGGCCCCAGGGTAACACTGAAGCTTTCTTT.

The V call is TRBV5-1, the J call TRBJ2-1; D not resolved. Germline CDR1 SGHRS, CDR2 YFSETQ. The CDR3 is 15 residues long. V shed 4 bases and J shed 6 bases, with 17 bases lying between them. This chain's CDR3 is CASSPTHRVPNEQFF. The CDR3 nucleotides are TGCGCCAGCAGCCCGACACATCGGGTACCCAATGAGCAGTTCTTC.

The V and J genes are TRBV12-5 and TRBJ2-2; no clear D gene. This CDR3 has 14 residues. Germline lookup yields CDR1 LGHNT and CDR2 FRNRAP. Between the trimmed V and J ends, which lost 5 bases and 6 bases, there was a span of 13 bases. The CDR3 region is CASGLPDAAGELFF. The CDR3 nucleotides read TGTGCTAGTGGTCTTCCCGATGCCGCCGGGGAGCTGTTTTTT.

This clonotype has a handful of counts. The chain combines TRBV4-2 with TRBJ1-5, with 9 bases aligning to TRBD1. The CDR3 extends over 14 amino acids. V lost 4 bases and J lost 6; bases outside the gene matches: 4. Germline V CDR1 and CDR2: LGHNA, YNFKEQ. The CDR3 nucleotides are TGTGCCAGCAGCCCGGGGACAGGGCGTCAGCCCCAGCATTTT. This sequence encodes CASSPGTGRQPQHF.

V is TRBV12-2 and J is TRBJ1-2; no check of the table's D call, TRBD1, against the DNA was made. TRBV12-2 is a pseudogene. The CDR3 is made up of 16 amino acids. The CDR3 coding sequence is TGTGCAAGTCGCTTTTCAGCATTTCAGGGGATCTATGGCTACACCTTC. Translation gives CASRFSAFQGIYGYTF.

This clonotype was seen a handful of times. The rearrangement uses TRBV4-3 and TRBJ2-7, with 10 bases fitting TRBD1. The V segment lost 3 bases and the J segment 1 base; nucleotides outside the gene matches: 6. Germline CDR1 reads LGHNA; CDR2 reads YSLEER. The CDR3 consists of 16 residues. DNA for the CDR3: TGCGCCAGCAGCCAGGCCGGGACAGGGGATTCCTACGAGCAGTACTTC. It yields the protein CASSQAGTGDSYEQYF.

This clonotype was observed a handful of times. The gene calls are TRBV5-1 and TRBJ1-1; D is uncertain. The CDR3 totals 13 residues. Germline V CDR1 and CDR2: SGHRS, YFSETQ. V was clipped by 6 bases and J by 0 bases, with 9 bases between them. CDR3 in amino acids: CASNPGMNTEAFF. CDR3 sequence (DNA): TGCGCCAGCAATCCCGGGATGAACACTGAAGCTTTCTTT.